A single sample gave rise to the 12 T cell receptor beta chains below, sequenced in a study of blood T cell repertoires in COVID-19 (dated by TCRdb to the early 2020s). The library was built by means of the immunoSEQ multiplex PCR assay. TCRdb carries this immuneACCESS record with in-frame sequences only. Its versions omit some clonotypes, under half of them owing to an unresolved V gene in the studies checked, with the rest unexplained. This sample lists tens of thousands of clones; over 65% were detected once. The biggest ten clones account for 3.5% to 4% of the sample. Input material: peripheral blood. These receptor sequences come from a man in his sixties or seventies with COVID-19, enrolled during active disease.

The chain joins TRBV28 to TRBJ2-7; possible D gene TRBD2, 6 bases. Per the germline V gene, CDR1 is MDHEN and CDR2 is SYDVKM. The CDR3 spans 15 residues. The V gene lost 8 bases and the J gene lost 2 bases, with 19 bases spanning the gap. As DNA, the CDR3 is TGTGCCAGCGGTTCCCCGGGACTGGATCCCTACGAGCAGTACTTC. Translation gives CASGSPGLDPYEQYF. The variable domain in full, completed from reference TRBV28 and TRBJ2-7, reads DVKVTQSSRYLVKRTGEKVFLECVQDMDHENMFWYRQDPGLGLRLIYFSYDVKMKEKGDIPEGYSVSREKKERFSLILESASTNQTSMYLCASGSPGLDPYEQYFGPGTRLTVT.

The chain recombines TRBV28 with TRBJ2-1; 16 bases line up with TRBD2. The CDR3 is 19 amino acids. Per germline, CDR1 MDHEN and CDR2 SYDVKM. V was pared by 4 bases and J by 8 bases, with 14 bases of the junction left unmatched. As DNA, the CDR3 is TGTGCCAGCAGTTCCCCGGGACTAGCGGGAGGGCCCCAGTTCCATGAGCAGTTCTTC. This encodes CASSSPGLAGGPQFHEQFF. Combining the CDR3 with reference TRBV28 and TRBJ2-1 gives the whole variable domain DVKVTQSSRYLVKRTGEKVFLECVQDMDHENMFWYRQDPGLGLRLIYFSYDVKMKEKGDIPEGYSVSREKKERFSLILESASTNQTSMYLCASSSPGLAGGPQFHEQFFGPGTRLTVL.

This clone was counted a few times. The chain recombines TRBV6-5 with TRBJ2-1; 7 bases match TRBD2. The CDR3 sequence is 13 residues long. Unmatched junction bases numbered 3, after V lost 0 bases and J lost 10 bases. The V gene's germline CDR1 is MNHEY and CDR2 SVGAGI. The CDR3 bases are TGTGCCAGCAGTTACTCAGGAGCGGGAGAGCAGTTCTTC. It yields the protein CASSYSGAGEQFF.

This clone came up a few times. The chain joins TRBV5-1 to TRBJ2-3; 8 nucleotides match TRBD1. The V gene end was trimmed by 2 bases and the J gene end by 4 bases; junction bases not matched to a gene: 0. The CDR3 has 13 amino acids. Germline lookup yields CDR1 SGHRS and CDR2 YFSETQ. This CDR3 is CASSLQGADTQYF. As DNA, the CDR3 is TGCGCCAGCAGCTTACAGGGGGCAGATACGCAGTATTTT. The complete variable domain, with remaining parts taken from reference TRBV5-1 and TRBJ2-3, reads KAGVTQTPRYLIKTRGQQVTLSCSPISGHRSVSWYQQTPGQGLQFLFEYFSETQRNKGNFPGRFSGRQFSNSRSEMNVSTLELGDSALYLCASSLQGADTQYFGPGTRLTVL.

This clone occurred many times. This chain joins TRBV27 and TRBJ1-6, with 8 bases lining up with TRBD1. J lost 3 bases, V lost 5 bases, and 6 bases had no gene match. There are 16 residues in the CDR3. Germline CDR1 is MNHEY and CDR2 is SMNVEV (reference sequence). The CDR3 DNA is TGTGCCAGCAGTGACAGGGGCAGAATCTATAATTCACCCCTCCACTTT. It yields the protein CASSDRGRIYNSPLHF.

The chain recombines TRBV19 with TRBJ1-2; 9 bases match TRBD1. Germline CDR1 is LNHDA and CDR2 is SQIVND (reference sequence). The ends lost 8 bases at V and 4 bases at J; junction bases unmatched: 8. CDR3 size: 14 residues. Here the CDR3 DNA reads TGTGCCAGTGATTCTCCGGGACAGGGCTATGGCTACACCTTC. This encodes CASDSPGQGYGYTF.

The chain uses TRBV2 and TRBJ1-2, with a possible D match to TRBD1 (6 bases). The CDR3 runs 11 residues. CDR1 is SNHLY, CDR2 FYNNEI, per germline. Trimming shortened V by 10 bases and J by 4 bases, and 10 bases separated the two germline ends. The CDR3 DNA is TGTGCCAAACAGGGTGGCTATGGCTACACCTTC. Translating it yields CAKQGGYGYTF.

The chain combines TRBV29-1 with TRBJ1-2; D is undetermined. With 3 bases removed from V and 1 base from J, the gap between germline ends came to 15 bases. CDR1 is SQVTM, CDR2 ANQGSEA, per germline. The CDR3 extends over 15 amino acids. The CDR3 protein is CSVDRVQLINYGYTF. Here the CDR3 DNA reads TGCAGCGTTGATCGGGTGCAGCTGATTAACTATGGCTACACCTTC.

The rearrangement uses TRBV7-9 and TRBJ2-3; 12 nucleotides match TRBD2. V trimming: 5 bases; J trimming: 1 base; junction bases outside the gene matches: 7. CDR1 SEHNR and CDR2 FQNEAQ come from the germline V gene (reference sequence). The CDR3 has 17 residues. The CDR3 loop reads CASSPTSGRAGTDTQYF. The CDR3 region has the DNA TGTGCCAGCAGCCCGACTAGCGGGAGAGCGGGCACAGATACGCAGTATTTT.

Sample share makes this clone medium-sized. The chain recombines TRBV7-9 with TRBJ1-2; D not certain. The germline CDR1 and CDR2 sequences are SEHNR and FQNEAQ (reference sequence). The V and J ends lost 3 bases and 2 bases respectively, with 7 bases between them. The CDR3 consists of 13 residues. For the CDR3, the DNA is TGTGCCAGCAGCTTGGGCAGGAACTATGGCTACACCTTC. Translated: CASSLGRNYGYTF.

This chain connects TRBV6-5 to TRBJ1-1, with unresolved D. CDR3 length equals 16 residues. Germline CDR1 is MNHEY and CDR2 is SVGAGI. The V gene lost 4 bases and the J gene lost 3 bases, with 18 bases spanning the gap. As DNA, the CDR3 is TGTGCCAGCAGTTGGAGGTTGGGGAGATTGGACACTGAAGCTTTCTTT. Encoded protein: CASSWRLGRLDTEAFF.

The chain is built from TRBV15 and TRBJ1-2; D might be TRBD1 (5 bases). This CDR3 spans 18 amino acids. The V end lost 4 bases, the J end lost 3 bases, and 24 bases lay between the germline ends. The germline V gene has CDR1 LNHNV and CDR2 YYDKDF (reference sequence). The CDR3 sequence is CATSTSDRVRTFYYGYTF. The CDR3 region has the DNA TGTGCCACCAGCACCTCAGACCGGGTCCGGACATTCTACTATGGCTACACCTTC.